This TCR beta chain stems from a study of early T cells in non-severe SARS-CoV-2 infection. TCRdb recomputed calls from the 5' RACE reads with MiXCR, one row per CDR3 protein. The profile shows around 55,000 distinct CDR3 sequences, under 15% of them singletons. CDR1 and CDR2 (germline): WNHNN, SYGVQD (reference sequence). CDR3 length equals 15 residues. Trimming removed 3 bases from V and 9 bases from J; junction bases left unmatched: 11. This sequence was found in an adult who was a healthcare worker with PCR-confirmed SARS-CoV-2 infection or an uninfected control (not recorded which). The sequencing sample was made of whole blood. This chain connects TRBV10-1 to TRBJ2-1; TRBD1 aligns across 7 bases. CDR3 sequence: CASSDQGVAGSEQFF. CDR3 nucleotide sequence: TGCGCCAGCAGTGATCAGGGGGTCGCTGGGAGTGAGCAGTTCTTC.